This T cell receptor beta chain was obtained from a study of post-analysis software for immune sequencing data. Study background: Relapsing-remitting, secondary progressive and progressive-relapsing courses of multiple sclerosis were included. Study-wide points: Compared with controls, patients had more of five TRBV segments, including TRBV5-6, TRBV5-1 and TRBV20-1.

Built from TCR beta cDNA, the libraries had unique molecular identifiers in them. TCRdb fed the PCR reads into MiXCR, producing one record per CDR3 protein. This sample has under 900,000 distinct CDR3 sequences, with 53% found just once. V was shortened by 0 bases and J by 0 bases, with 14 bases between the two germline ends. This CDR3 spans 17 amino acids. Per germline, CDR1 SGHRS and CDR2 YFSETQ. On this clonotype: The antigen is unknown.

The gene calls are TRBV5-1 and TRBJ2-3; a possible D gene is TRBD1 (5 bases). Sequencing was performed on blood. The sequence derives from a girl aged 5 to 17 with multiple sclerosis. CDR3 DNA sequence: TGCGCCAGCAGCTTGGACCCCAGGACAACTAGCACAGATACGCAGTATTTT. Amino acid sequence: CASSLDPRTTSTDTQYF.